This T cell receptor beta chain came from a study of blood T cell repertoires in COVID-19 (dated by TCRdb to the early 2020s). About the study as a whole: Collaborator samples came from the United States, Italy and Spain and covered acute and convalescent phases of COVID-19. The prospective study material was composed of cDNA or gDNA derived from T cells, B-cell-depleted T cells, or PBMCs. Deeply sampled blood TCRbeta repertoires from subjects exposed to, actively infected with, or recovered from COVID-19 were included in the dataset. The repertoires were released in a freely available public database intended as a resource for research on the immune response to SARS-CoV-2. Samples were obtained from the ongoing ImmuneRACE study (first 160 participants) and from 1,254 subjects provided by 6 global collaborators. A de-identified subject ID, COVID-19 status, age in years and sex were almost always included in the sample metadata. HLA class I and class II types, where available, came from metadata supplied by the sample provider rather than from assay-based typing.

TCRbeta CDR3 regions were amplified from genomic DNA by means of the immunoSEQ Assay, a bias-controlled multiplex PCR. The study's processing was this. The number of nucleated cells in each sample was estimated by amplification of reference gene primers within the assay. To quantify the absolute abundance of each unique TCRbeta CDR3 rearrangement, sequence reads were collapsed and filtered. For each sample, productive Simpson clonality was calculated by taking the square root of Simpson's diversity index across productive rearrangements. TCRdb stores this immuneACCESS table with in-frame sequences only. Part of the clones is absent; in the studies checked, under half of the shortfall reflects unresolved V genes, and no reason is known for the rest. Clone size and V and J calls were adopted from that table, with D and trimming inferred from the DNA. Counted in this sample were roughly 220,000 clones; 85% to 90% of them appeared once. The ten most abundant clones make up about 10% of the sample.

Study-level results and caveats: How much clinical and demographic metadata was included differed by source and by participant, and the metadata was provided uncurated.

A remark on this clone: Its antigen is unknown. No much larger clone is present one base from it, and per-base qualities are unavailable.

In Seattle, one collaborating source enrolled patients while the infection was active and tracked those patients longitudinally over the course of disease. Each collaborating institution followed its own protocols to collect whole blood in K2EDTA tubes. For TCRbeta analysis, collaborator samples were shipped as frozen whole blood, as isolated PBMCs, or as DNA extracted from either sample type. The sequence was obtained from a woman in her fifties or sixties with COVID-19, enrolled during active disease. Sequencing was performed on peripheral blood.

The base sequence is TGTGCCAGCAGCGTAGCTTGGAGCGGACCGGAGCAGTTCTTC. It codes for CASSVAWSGPEQFF. Here the chain combines TRBV9 and TRBJ2-1; D gene: possibly TRBD2, on 5 matching bases. Reading from cysteine to phenylalanine, the CDR3 counts 14 amino acids. Only the CDR3 part of the read is kept: 42 bases, read in frame from the first base. Via the germline V gene, CDR1 is SGDLS and CDR2 YYNGEE. V and J lose 0 bases and 10 bases, and a span of 14 bases separates them.